This TCR beta chain was identified in a study of a mutant IDH1 vaccine in newly diagnosed glioma (dated by TCRdb to 2020 to 2023). With regard to the full study: Patients received eight vaccinations in weeks 1, 3, 5, 7, 11, 15, 19 and 23, corresponding to visits V03 through V10. Vaccination started 4-6 weeks after radiotherapy alone, or was given together with temozolomide cycles in the groups whose treatment included chemotherapy. Of the roughly 30 treated patients, 62.5% were male and approximately 40% were female, and the mean age was approximately 40 years. Before enrollment, patients had received standard therapy of radiotherapy alone, temozolomide alone, or radiochemotherapy with temozolomide; most received the combination. Peripheral blood was drawn at six visits: V03 (baseline), V05, V07, V10, V12 and V13. For exploratory analyses, longitudinal TCRB deep sequencing was carried out in roughly 25 treated patients wherever samples were available. Results the study describes overall, beyond this receptor: Selection of PBMC samples for TCRB deep sequencing was based on availability. Changes in the top peripheral T cell clonotypes picked up by TCRB sequencing did not appear to be linked to pseudoprogression. The authors noted that analyses of patient blood samples could not be reproduced because of sample limitations. Immune responses induced by the vaccine were seen in 93.3% of patients across multiple MHC alleles.

Libraries were built with the immunoSEQ multiplex PCR assay. The hsTCRB Kit was used according to the manufacturer's protocol to amplify rearranged TCR beta chain sequences. TCRB libraries were sequenced on an Illumina MiSeq. Regarding the original processing steps: The kit vendor's proprietary platform handled demultiplexing, trimming and gene mapping. The clones in this table, taken by TCRdb from immuneACCESS, are in-frame only. Not every clone is retained; where verified, under half of the shortfall comes from an unresolved V gene, and the cause of the rest is unknown. V and J calls and clone size follow that table, whereas D and trimming were derived from the DNA. This sample holds about 130,000 clones; about 80% were observed only once. About 5.5% of the sample lies in the top ten. This specimen's time point label, per the study, means: week 11, during vaccination. A 20-mer mutant IDH1 peptide at 300 micrograms in Montanide made up each vaccine dose, which was injected subcutaneously together with topical imiquimod. The donors had newly diagnosed IDH1-mutant astrocytomas of WHO grade 3 or 4 that showed loss of nuclear ATRX. The samples were drawn from NOA16, a multicentre, single-arm, open-label phase I trial in Germany that tested a mutant IDH1 peptide vaccine in humans for the first time. Genomic DNA for TCRB sequencing was extracted from EDTA blood using the DNeasy Blood and Tissue Kit.

Trimming removed 1 base from V and 11 bases from J, leaving 11 bases between the germline ends. From a lookup of the germline V gene (reference sequence), CDR1 and CDR2 are DFQATT and SNEGSKA. The CDR3 runs 11 amino acids, cysteine and phenylalanine included. The DNA shown is the 33-base CDR3, in frame from base 1. As regards this clone: The antigen it binds to is not known. There are no base qualities to consult, and no much larger clone falls within one base.

The chain employs TRBV20-1 and TRBJ1-1, and possibly TRBD1, on 5 matching bases. The clonotype comes from a man aged 35 to 55 with glioma. The starting material was PBMCs, obtained from a glioma patient whose treatment included an IDH1 peptide vaccine. The CDR3 loop reads CSARVRGGAFF. The nucleotide sequence reads as follows: TGCAGTGCTAGAGTGAGGGGAGGGGCTTTCTTT.